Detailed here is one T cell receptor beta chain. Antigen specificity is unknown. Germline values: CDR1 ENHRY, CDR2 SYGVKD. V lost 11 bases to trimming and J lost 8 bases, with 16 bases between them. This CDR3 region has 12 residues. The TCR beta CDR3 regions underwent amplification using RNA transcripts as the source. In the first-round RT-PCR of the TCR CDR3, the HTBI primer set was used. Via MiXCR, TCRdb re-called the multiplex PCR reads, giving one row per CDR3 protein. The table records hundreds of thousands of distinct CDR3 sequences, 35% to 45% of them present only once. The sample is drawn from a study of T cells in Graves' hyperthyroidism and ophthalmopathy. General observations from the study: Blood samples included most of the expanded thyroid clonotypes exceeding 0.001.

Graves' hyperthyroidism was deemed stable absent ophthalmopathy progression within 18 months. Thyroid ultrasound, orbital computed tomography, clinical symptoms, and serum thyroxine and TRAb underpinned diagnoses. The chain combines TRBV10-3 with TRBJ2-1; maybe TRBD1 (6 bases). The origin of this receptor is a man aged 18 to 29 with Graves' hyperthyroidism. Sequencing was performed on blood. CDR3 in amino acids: CAVGQARDEQFF. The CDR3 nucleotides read TGTGCCGTGGGACAAGCTAGGGATGAGCAGTTCTTC.